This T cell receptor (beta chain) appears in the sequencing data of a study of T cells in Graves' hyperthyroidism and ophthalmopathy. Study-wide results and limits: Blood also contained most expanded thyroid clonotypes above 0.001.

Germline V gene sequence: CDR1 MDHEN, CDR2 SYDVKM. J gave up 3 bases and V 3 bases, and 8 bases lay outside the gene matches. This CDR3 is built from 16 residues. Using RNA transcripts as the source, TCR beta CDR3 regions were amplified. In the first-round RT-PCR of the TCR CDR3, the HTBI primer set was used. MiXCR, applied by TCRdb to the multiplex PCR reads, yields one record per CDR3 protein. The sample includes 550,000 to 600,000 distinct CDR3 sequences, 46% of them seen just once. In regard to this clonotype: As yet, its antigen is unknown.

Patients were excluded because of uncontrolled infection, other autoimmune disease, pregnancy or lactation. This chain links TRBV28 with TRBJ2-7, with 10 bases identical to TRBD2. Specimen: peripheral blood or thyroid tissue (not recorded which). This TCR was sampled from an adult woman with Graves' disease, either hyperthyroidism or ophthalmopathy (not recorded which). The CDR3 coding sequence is TGTGCCAGCAGTTTCGTTTTCGGACTAGCGGACTACGAGCAGTACTTC. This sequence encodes CASSFVFGLADYEQYF.